The 20 T cell receptor beta chains below were found in one sample sequenced in a study of T-cell reconstitution after alpha-beta-depleted transplantation in children. A library of TCRbeta sequences, prepared with unique molecular identifiers, was generated. TCRdb independently ran MiXCR on the PCR reads; one entry per CDR3 protein. The table shows about 460,000 distinct CDR3 sequences, with roughly an eighth occurring only once. Sequencing used PBMCs from the stem cell graft donor, obtained from the stem cell graft. The receptor set was obtained from a human donor who donated a stem cell graft to a child with combined immunodeficiency.

This clonotype occurred many times. V and J are TRBV9 and TRBJ2-3; D gene unclear. CDR3 length: 15 amino acids. Trimming removed 0 bases from V and 0 bases from J, with 8 bases in between. Germline loops: CDR1 SGDLS, CDR2 YYNGEE. The CDR3 spells CASSVAPTSTDTQYF. The DNA of the CDR3 is TGTGCCAGCAGCGTAGCCCCGACTAGCACAGATACGCAGTATTTT.

The rearrangement links TRBV5-6 to TRBJ1-6; possibly TRBD1 for D (5 bases). The CDR3 totals 16 residues. The V gene's germline CDR1 is SGHDT and CDR2 YYEEEE. V lost 5 bases and J lost 0, with 12 bases in between. This CDR3 is CASRRQRSSYNSPLHF. The CDR3 DNA sequence: TGTGCCAGCAGAAGACAGCGGAGCTCCTATAATTCACCCCTCCACTTT.

The chain carries TRBV27 and TRBJ2-5; D is unclear. CDR1 is MNHEY and CDR2 is SMNVEV in the germline V gene (reference sequence). The CDR3 has 15 residues. Trimming removed 8 bases from V and 1 base from J, with 17 bases in between. CDR3 nucleotide sequence: TGTGCCAGCCAGAAGGCCCAGTTAGTCCAAGAGACCCAGTACTTC. This sequence encodes CASQKAQLVQETQYF.

This clonotype was seen many times. V gene TRBV20-1 combines with J gene TRBJ2-7; TRBD1 matches at 10 bases. Germline CDR1 reads DFQATT; CDR2 reads SNEGSKA (reference sequence). CDR3 length: 15 residues. Germline trimming cut 2 bases from V and 6 bases from J; bases unmatched to any gene: 10. This chain's CDR3 is CSARYFRQGASEQYF. CDR3 sequence (DNA): TGCAGTGCTAGATATTTCAGACAGGGGGCTAGCGAGCAGTACTTC.

This clonotype was picked up a small number of times. The chain employs TRBV6-2 or TRBV6-3 and TRBJ2-4; the match to TRBD2 covers 7 bases. The trim removed 2 bases at V and 6 bases at J, leaving 13 bases unmatched. The germline gives CDR1 MNHEY, CDR2 SVGEGT. The length of the CDR3 is 17 residues. This CDR3 reads CASSYGGGGRSGNIQYF. CDR3 DNA sequence: TGTGCCAGCAGTTACGGCGGAGGCGGGAGATCAGGAAACATTCAGTACTTC.

The chain has TRBV27 and TRBJ1-5; TRBD1 matches at 8 bases. The CDR3 has 15 residues. V lost 6 bases to trimming and J lost 3 bases; unmatched junction nucleotides: 7. CDR1 is MNHEY and CDR2 is SMNVEV in the germline V gene (reference sequence). DNA for the CDR3: TGTGCCAGCAGGGGGGCAGGGGGCTCCAATCAGCCCCAGCATTTT. Residues: CASRGAGGSNQPQHF.

This clonotype was recorded at least ten times. This chain joins TRBV20-1 and TRBJ1-1; D is possibly TRBD1 (6 bases). Germline lookup yields CDR1 DFQATT and CDR2 SNEGSKA (reference sequence). This CDR3 contains 16 residues. V was shortened by 4 bases and J by 1 base, with 19 bases between the two germline ends. This CDR3 reads CSAIIPDRSENTEAFF. DNA for the CDR3: TGCAGTGCTATTATACCCGACAGGAGCGAGAACACTGAAGCTTTCTTT.

This clonotype was seen many times. The CDR3 region is CASLGSSSYEQYF. The CDR3 DNA reads as TGTGCCAGCCTTGGATCCTCCTCCTACGAGCAGTACTTC. This chain connects TRBV7-9 to TRBJ2-7; unclear D gene. V lost 8 bases, J lost 0 bases, and 11 bases lay in between. Germline assignment: CDR1 SEHNR and CDR2 FQNEAQ (reference sequence). The CDR3 consists of 13 residues.

There are many counts of this clonotype. The chain employs TRBV10-3 and TRBJ2-7, with 8 bases identical to TRBD1. Germline V CDR1 and CDR2: ENHRY, SYGVKD. This CDR3 is built from 15 residues. V was pared by 0 bases and J by 2 bases, with 3 bases of the junction left unmatched. DNA for the CDR3: TGTGCCATCAGTGAGTCGACAGGGGCCCCCTACGAGCAGTACTTC. Its translation is CAISESTGAPYEQYF.

This clonotype was detected only a few times. J is TRBJ2-1 and V is TRBV15; D might be TRBD2 (7 bases). The CDR3 runs to 16 residues. The germline V gene encodes CDR1 LNHNV and CDR2 YYDKDF (reference sequence). V was pared by 5 bases and J by 6 bases, with 20 bases between. The CDR3 region is CATSPGGRGLFNEQFF. The CDR3 DNA sequence: TGTGCCACCAGCCCCGGGGGGCGGGGGCTCTTCAATGAGCAGTTCTTC.

In its sample, this clonotype was seen a few times. The chain employs TRBV7-8 and TRBJ2-3; TRBD1 matches at 9 bases. The J segment lost 5 bases and the V segment lost 5 bases, leaving 5 bases of the junction unmatched. CDR3 length equals 14 residues. Germline CDR1 and CDR2: SGHVS and FQNEAQ. The CDR3 is CASSHRTGVDTQYF. The CDR3 DNA reads as TGTGCCAGCAGCCACCGGACAGGGGTAGATACGCAGTATTTT.

J is TRBJ1-2 and V is TRBV12-3 or TRBV12-4, with 8 bases that match TRBD1. This CDR3 is 14 amino acids long. Trimming took 5 bases from V and 4 from J; bases not matched to a gene: 6. The DNA for the CDR3 is TGTGCCAGCAGTCCTACAGGGGGTAGCTATGGCTACACCTTC. Amino acid sequence: CASSPTGGSYGYTF.

This clonotype was seen only a few times. The chain carries TRBV6-5 and TRBJ2-5; TRBD2 matches 12 bases. Germline-derived CDR1 and CDR2 are MNHEY and SVGAGI. This CDR3 contains 17 residues. The V gene end was trimmed by 2 bases and the J gene end by 5 bases; junction bases not matched to a gene: 9. The CDR3 is CASSYRGLAGGLETQYF. The CDR3 region has the DNA TGTGCCAGCAGTTACCGCGGGCTAGCGGGGGGGCTGGAGACCCAGTACTTC.

This clonotype was detected a few times. This rearrangement joins TRBV6-5 to TRBJ2-7; tentatively, D is TRBD1 (5 bases). From germline, CDR1 is MNHEY and CDR2 SVGAGI. Trimming stripped 0 bases from V and 2 bases from J, with 8 bases between. The CDR3 length is 14 residues. Here the CDR3 DNA reads TGTGCCAGCAGTTACTCTGTACAGGCCTACGAGCAGTACTTC. This sequence encodes CASSYSVQAYEQYF.

This clonotype has ten or more counts. The CDR3 is CASSQSNTRQGGREFF. CDR3 DNA sequence: TGCGCCAGCAGCCAATCAAACACTAGACAGGGGGGTAGGGAGTTCTTC. The gene calls are TRBV4-3 and TRBJ2-1, with 9 bases lining up with TRBD1. The CDR3 totals 16 residues. Germline lookup yields CDR1 LGHNA and CDR2 YSLEER. V shed 2 bases, J shed 14 bases, and the junction held 16 bases outside the gene matches.

This clonotype was detected a few times. The chain has TRBV11-1 and TRBJ2-1; perhaps TRBD2 as D (6 bases). This CDR3 region has 18 residues. V was clipped by 4 bases and J by 4 bases, with 23 bases between them. From germline, CDR1 is SGHAT and CDR2 FQDESV (reference sequence). The CDR3 region is CASSSASGEVYRYNEQFF. In nucleotides, the CDR3 is TGTGCCAGCAGCTCTGCTTCGGGAGAGGTTTATCGGTACAATGAGCAGTTCTTC. The complete variable domain, with remaining parts taken from reference TRBV11-1 and TRBJ2-1, reads EAEVAQSPRYKITEKSQAVAFWCDPISGHATLYWYRQILGQGPELLVQFQDESVVDDSQLPKDRFSAERLKGVDSTLKIQPAELGDSAMYLCASSSASGEVYRYNEQFFGPGTRLTVL.

This clonotype came up a few times. V is TRBV3-1 and J is TRBJ1-2; weak D call: TRBD1 (6 bases). The V end was cut by 0 bases, the J end by 8 bases, with 16 bases between. Germline CDR1 is LGHDT and CDR2 is YNNKEL (reference sequence). CDR3 size: 15 residues. CDR3 sequence reads: CASSQEWQGRKGYTF. DNA for the CDR3: TGTGCCAGCAGCCAAGAATGGCAGGGGAGAAAGGGCTACACCTTC. The whole variable domain, remainder taken from reference TRBV3-1 and TRBJ1-2, is DTAVSQTPKYLVTQMGNDKSIKCEQNLGHDTMYWYKQDSKKFLKIMFSYNNKELIINETVPNRFSPKSPDKAHLNLHINSLELGDSAVYFCASSQEWQGRKGYTFGSGTRLTVV.

The chain joins TRBV20-1 to TRBJ2-1, with a tentative D call TRBD2 (5 bases). The germline gives CDR1 DFQATT, CDR2 SNEGSKA (reference sequence). The ends were cut back, 5 bases at V and 5 bases at J, with 13 bases in the middle. There are 13 residues in the CDR3. CDR3 nucleotide sequence: TGCAGTGCTCGTGGGAGCCCCAACAATGAGCAGTTCTTC. It specifies CSARGSPNNEQFF.

This clonotype turned up a few times. The DNA for the CDR3 is TGTGCCATCAGACAGACTAGCGGGGATTTAGATACGCAGTATTTT. It translates to CAIRQTSGDLDTQYF. The chain carries TRBV10-3 and TRBJ2-3; the match to TRBD2 covers 11 bases. Per germline, CDR1 ENHRY and CDR2 SYGVKD. This CDR3 has 15 amino acids. Trimming removed 6 bases from V and 5 bases from J; junction bases left unmatched: 7.

The V and J genes are TRBV29-1 and TRBJ2-1; D gene unclear. This CDR3 has 15 amino acids. V lost 6 bases to trimming and J lost 5 bases, with 20 bases between them. Germline V gene sequence: CDR1 SQVTM, CDR2 ANQGSEA. The CDR3 DNA sequence: TGCAGCGTCCTGGGCCGCCCTCCCCCCCACAATGAGCAGTTCTTC. Translation gives CSVLGRPPPHNEQFF.